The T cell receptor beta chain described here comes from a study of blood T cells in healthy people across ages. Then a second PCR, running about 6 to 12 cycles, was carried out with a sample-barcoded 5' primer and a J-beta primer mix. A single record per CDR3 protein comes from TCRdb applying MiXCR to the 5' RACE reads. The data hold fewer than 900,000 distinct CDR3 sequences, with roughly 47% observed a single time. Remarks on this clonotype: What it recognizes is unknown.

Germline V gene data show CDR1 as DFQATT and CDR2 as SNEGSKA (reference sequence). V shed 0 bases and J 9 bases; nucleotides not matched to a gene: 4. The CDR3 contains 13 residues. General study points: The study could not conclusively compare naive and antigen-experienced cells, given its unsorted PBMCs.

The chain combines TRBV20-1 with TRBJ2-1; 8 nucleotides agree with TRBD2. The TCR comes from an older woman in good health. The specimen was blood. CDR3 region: CSARDSGGTEQFF. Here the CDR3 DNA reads TGCAGTGCTAGAGACTCGGGAGGGACTGAGCAGTTCTTC.